The source of this TCR beta chain is a study of T cells in Graves' hyperthyroidism and ophthalmopathy. The CDR3 regions of TCR beta were amplified from RNA transcripts. The HTBI primer set drove a first-round RT-PCR of the TCR CDR3. One entry per CDR3 protein, called by TCRdb with MiXCR from the multiplex PCR reads. The data show 800,000 or so distinct CDR3 sequences, about 38% seen once. The CDR3 has 15 amino acids. Germline CDR1 reads LNHNV; CDR2 reads YYDKDF (reference sequence). Trimming left V 5 bases short and J 2 bases short, with 14 bases between. The study excluded patients with uncontrolled infection, other autoimmune disease, pregnancy or lactation. Clinical symptoms, serum thyroxine, TRAb, thyroid ultrasound and orbital computed tomography established diagnosis.

The material sequenced was blood. The chain recombines TRBV15 with TRBJ2-3; perhaps TRBD2 as D (8 bases). The sequence came from a man aged 18 to 30 with Graves' hyperthyroidism. The CDR3 reads CATSREGQHTDTQYF. Here the CDR3 DNA reads TGTGCCACCAGCCGGGAGGGACAGCACACAGATACGCAGTATTTT.